This T cell receptor beta chain was identified during a study of regulatory T cells in long-lasting Graves disease. Germline V lookup: CDR1 SGHAT, CDR2 FQNNGV. With 5 bases removed from V and 5 bases from J, the gap between germline ends came to 16 bases. This CDR3 region has 14 residues. Time point given: newly diagnosed GD, antithyroid drugs for less than 3 months. Construction of the TCR library relied on RNA isolated from PBMCs. General study results and limits: Segments TRBV28, TRBJ1-2 and TRBJ2-5 showed preferential usage in persistent disease. Researchers examined only peripheral blood and not thyroid tissue.

Library construction for TCR beta used iRepertoire HTBI primers and Arm-PCR of CDR3 regions. Via MiXCR, TCRdb re-called the multiplex PCR reads, giving one row per CDR3 protein. Counted here are about 350,000 distinct CDR3 sequences, roughly a sixth occurring once; the ten biggest clones make up about 27%. This clonotype was seen repeatedly, ten times or more. Its matching antigen is unknown. A further study also used this sample, focusing on T cells in Graves' hyperthyroidism and ophthalmopathy. This second study notes: The TCR CDR3 first-round RT-PCR relied on the HTBI primer set. Blood also showed most of the thyroid clonotypes that were expanded above 0.001.

The sequence was obtained from a man aged 35-49 years with Graves disease. The chain links TRBV11-2 to TRBJ2-7, with D unresolved. The sample here was peripheral blood mononuclear cells (PBMCs), taken at new diagnosis, from a patient treated with antithyroid drugs. CDR3 sequence reads: CASSPHPSGDEQYF. In DNA form, the CDR3 reads TGTGCCAGCAGCCCACATCCGTCCGGCGACGAGCAGTACTTC.